These T cell receptor beta chains were read from a single sample in a study. TCRdb fed the 5' RACE reads into MiXCR, producing one record per CDR3 protein. The data contain over 10,000 distinct CDR3 sequences, under 25% of them singletons. Sequencing input: naive CD4+ T cells sorted from blood. The receptors originated from a female donor with breast cancer. Each CDR3 is given with its conserved first and last residue. D genes are given only for firm matches. Clone sizes are given selectively: once, few, many, or a class where the clone is expanded.

j_call	clone_size	d_call	v_call	cdr3_aa	cdr3_nt
TRBJ1-2	few	.	TRBV7-2	CASSLEGRANYGYTF	TGTGCCAGCAGCTTAGAGGGCAGAGCTAACTATGGCTACACCTTC
TRBJ2-1	.	.	TRBV10-3	CAISTTGDRNEQFF	TGTGCCATCAGTACGACAGGAGATAGGAATGAGCAGTTCTTC
TRBJ2-1	few	.	TRBV11-3	CASSSRQNHNEQFF	TGTGCCAGCAGCTCCCGACAGAACCACAATGAGCAGTTCTTC
TRBJ2-3	.	TRBD1	TRBV12-3/TRBV12-4	CASSLLVRGPTNTQYF	TGTGCCAGCAGTTTGTTGGTCAGGGGGCCAACAAATACGCAGTATTTT
TRBJ1-2	many	TRBD1	TRBV5-1	CASSLGQGSRGYTF	TGCGCCAGCAGCTTGGGACAGGGAAGTAGGGGCTACACCTTC
TRBJ1-5	medium-sized	.	TRBV7-2	CASSPHNQPQHF	TGTGCCAGCAGCCCACACAATCAGCCCCAGCATTTT
TRBJ2-1	many	.	TRBV5-1	CASSLLAASYNEQFF	TGCGCCAGCAGCTTGCTAGCAGCCTCCTACAATGAGCAGTTCTTC
TRBJ2-2	.	TRBD2	TRBV20-1	CSARPRAGVRTGELFF	TGCAGTGCTAGACCACGGGCGGGAGTCCGGACCGGGGAGCTGTTTTTT
TRBJ1-6	many	TRBD1	TRBV20-1	CSARGTGKGHNSPLHF	TGCAGTGCCCGAGGGACAGGAAAAGGCCATAATTCACCCCTCCACTTT
TRBJ1-1	few	.	TRBV5-1	CASSRGSGQMNTEAFF	TGCGCCAGCAGCAGGGGAAGTGGACAGATGAACACTGAAGCTTTCTTT
TRBJ2-1	.	.	TRBV7-3	CASNLTGLFDEQFF	TGTGCCAGCAACTTAACGGGGCTCTTCGACGAGCAGTTCTTC
TRBJ2-7	few	.	TRBV15	CATSRAGGASYEQYF	TGTGCCACCAGCAGAGCAGGAGGAGCCTCCTACGAGCAGTACTTC
TRBJ1-2	medium-sized	.	TRBV4-1	CASSLRAGARYGYTF	TGCGCCAGCAGCCTGCGGGCGGGGGCGAGGTATGGCTACACCTTC
TRBJ2-1	medium-sized	.	TRBV6-5	CASSYWASGPSSYNEQFF	TGTGCCAGCAGTTACTGGGCAAGCGGGCCGAGCTCCTACAATGAGCAGTTCTTC
TRBJ2-1	medium-sized	.	TRBV24-1	CATSDKGVGTYNEQFF	TGTGCCACCAGTGATAAGGGGGTAGGTACCTACAATGAGCAGTTCTTC
TRBJ2-2	medium-sized	.	TRBV10-3	CAITRTTGELFF	TGTGCCATCACCCGGACCACCGGGGAGCTGTTTTTT
TRBJ2-7	few	.	TRBV27	CASSLKGKGSPYEQYF	TGTGCCAGCAGTTTAAAGGGGAAAGGCAGCCCCTACGAGCAGTACTTC
TRBJ1-1	medium-sized	.	TRBV6-5	CASSSGPKASTEAFF	TGTGCCAGCAGTTCCGGACCCAAGGCGAGCACTGAAGCTTTCTTT
TRBJ2-3	many	TRBD1	TRBV9	CASSAVLGTGLTDTQYF	TGTGCCAGCAGCGCCGTATTGGGGACAGGCCTCACAGATACGCAGTATTTT
TRBJ1-2	medium-sized	.	TRBV24-1	CATSDYRSGGSRWGYTF	TGTGCCACCAGTGACTACCGGAGCGGCGGGTCGCGGTGGGGCTACACCTTC
TRBJ2-2	many	.	TRBV11-3	CASSWRWGTGELFF	TGTGCCAGCAGCTGGCGCTGGGGTACCGGGGAGCTGTTTTTT
TRBJ2-5	.	TRBD2	TRBV20-1	CSARGGGDREETQYF	TGCAGTGCTAGAGGGGGGGGTGACAGAGAAGAGACCCAGTACTTC
TRBJ2-7	few	.	TRBV7-9	CASSLASTRGRYEQYF	TGTGCCAGCAGCTTAGCATCTACACGGGGTAGATACGAGCAGTACTTC
TRBJ2-1	once	.	TRBV20-1	CSARGGEDYNEQFF	TGCAGTGCTAGAGGCGGAGAGGACTACAACGAGCAGTTCTTC
TRBJ1-6	many	.	TRBV3-1	CASSREGPLHF	TGTGCCAGCAGCCGGGAAGGACCCCTCCACTTT
TRBJ2-3	few	TRBD2	TRBV7-9	CASSRVSGKFTDTQCF	TGTGCCAGCAGCCGTGTTAGCGGGAAATTCACAGATACGCAGTGTTTT
TRBJ2-2	medium-sized	.	TRBV4-2	CASSLVGATGELFF	TGTGCCAGCAGCCTGGTAGGGGCCACCGGGGAGCTGTTTTTT
TRBJ1-2	many	.	TRBV29-1	CSVVEDVANYGYTF	TGCAGCGTTGTGGAGGATGTTGCTAACTATGGCTACACCTTC
TRBJ1-5	many	TRBD1	TRBV6-1	CASATDRGNQPQHF	TGTGCCAGCGCCACGGACAGGGGAAATCAGCCCCAGCATTTT
TRBJ1-4	medium-sized	.	TRBV11-2	CASSLDREKLFF	TGTGCCAGCAGCTTAGATCGGGAAAAACTGTTTTTT
TRBJ2-1	.	TRBD2	TRBV24-1	CATSAPPGLAGPRSYNELFF	TGTGCCACCAGTGCCCCTCCGGGACTAGCGGGACCAAGGTCCTACAATGAGCTGTTCTTC
TRBJ1-1	few	.	TRBV6-1	CASSWTHQPTEAFF	TGTGCCAGCAGTTGGACCCATCAACCCACTGAAGCTTTCTTT
TRBJ2-4	.	TRBD2	TRBV5-8	CASSTGTSGALAKNIQYF	TGTGCCAGCAGCACCGGGACTAGCGGGGCCCTAGCCAAAAACATTCAGTACTTC
TRBJ2-1	.	.	TRBV3-1	CASSQGGMGFF	TGTGCCAGCAGCCAAGGGGGAATGGGGTTCTTC
TRBJ2-1	few	TRBD2	TRBV5-4	CASSYQRGLYNEQFF	TGTGCCAGCAGCTACCAGCGGGGGCTCTACAATGAGCAGTTCTTC
TRBJ2-7	many	.	TRBV14	CASRRKGSNEQYF	TGTGCCAGCAGACGAAAGGGGTCCAACGAGCAGTACTTC
TRBJ2-1	few	.	TRBV20-1	CSAITSPYHEQFF	TGCAGTGCGATCACCAGTCCCTATCATGAGCAGTTCTTC
TRBJ1-1	few	.	TRBV20-1	CSARDQTRKTEAFF	TGCAGTGCTAGAGATCAGACTCGGAAAACTGAAGCTTTCTTT
TRBJ2-2	.	.	TRBV20-1	CNAWRVGSTGELFF	TGCAATGCGTGGCGGGTAGGAAGCACCGGGGAGCTGTTTTTT
TRBJ1-5	many	.	TRBV21-1	CASRNPAPQHF	TGTGCCAGCAGAAACCCCGCGCCCCAGCATTTT
TRBJ1-4	few	TRBD1	TRBV5-1	CASSRGRSTNEKLFF	TGCGCCAGCAGCAGGGGGCGATCCACTAATGAAAAACTGTTTTTT
TRBJ2-7	many	.	TRBV12-3/TRBV12-4	CASNLRGGTGFEQYF	TGTGCCAGCAACCTAAGGGGGGGCACTGGATTCGAGCAGTACTTC
TRBJ1-5	.	TRBD1	TRBV18	CTSSPQGGNQPQHF	TGTACCAGCTCACCCCAGGGGGGTAATCAGCCCCAGCATTTT
TRBJ2-1	.	.	TRBV2	CASNLGRNNEQFF	TGTGCCAGCAACCTGGGACGGAACAATGAGCAGTTCTTC
TRBJ2-3	.	.	TRBV9	CASSVGHSGTDTQYF	TGTGCCAGCAGCGTAGGTCACTCAGGCACCGATACGCAGTATTTT
TRBJ1-5	medium-sized	.	TRBV6-6	CASKLRGPNQPQHF	TGTGCCAGCAAACTAAGGGGCCCGAATCAGCCCCAGCATTTT
TRBJ2-5	.	.	TRBV6-2/TRBV6-3	CASSTYAIGAETQYF	TGTGCCAGCAGTACCTACGCGATAGGGGCCGAGACCCAGTACTTC
TRBJ1-5	.	.	TRBV20-1	CSARDLRAGKSKQPQHF	TGCAGTGCTAGAGATCTCCGTGCCGGGAAGAGCAAGCAGCCCCAGCATTTT
TRBJ2-1	few	.	TRBV5-1	CASSPGNGYNEQFF	TGCGCCAGCAGCCCGGGGAACGGCTACAATGAGCAGTTCTTC
TRBJ2-7	.	.	TRBV6-5	CASSYEAGFYEQYF	TGTGCCAGCAGTTACGAGGCAGGGTTCTACGAGCAGTACTTC
TRBJ2-1	few	.	TRBV12-3/TRBV12-4	CASSFLTSGGNEQFF	TGTGCCAGCAGTTTTTTAACCAGCGGCGGCAATGAGCAGTTCTTC
TRBJ2-7	many	TRBD2	TRBV5-5	CASSLRTSGASYEQYF	TGTGCCAGCAGCTTGCGGACTAGCGGGGCTTCCTACGAGCAGTACTTC